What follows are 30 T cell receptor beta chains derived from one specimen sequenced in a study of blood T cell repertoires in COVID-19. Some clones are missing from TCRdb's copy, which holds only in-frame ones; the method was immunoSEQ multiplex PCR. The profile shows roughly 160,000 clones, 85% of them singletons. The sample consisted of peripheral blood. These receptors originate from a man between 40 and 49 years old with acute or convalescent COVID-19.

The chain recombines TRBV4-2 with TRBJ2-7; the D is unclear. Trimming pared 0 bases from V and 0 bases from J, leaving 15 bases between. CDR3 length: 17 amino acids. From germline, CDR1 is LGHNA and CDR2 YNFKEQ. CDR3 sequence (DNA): TGTGCCAGCAGCCAAGATGTGGTCGTGAGGAGCTCCTACGAGCAGTACTTC. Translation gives CASSQDVVVRSSYEQYF.

CDR3 in amino acids: CASSIYPGNQPQHF. The CDR3 nucleotides are TGTGCCAGTAGTATATATCCAGGGAATCAGCCCCAGCATTTT. V usage is TRBV19 and J usage is TRBJ1-5; a weak D match, TRBD1 (5 bases). The germline V gene encodes CDR1 LNHDA and CDR2 SQIVND (reference sequence). This CDR3 is built from 14 residues. V shed 2 bases and J shed 4 bases, with 9 bases lying between them.

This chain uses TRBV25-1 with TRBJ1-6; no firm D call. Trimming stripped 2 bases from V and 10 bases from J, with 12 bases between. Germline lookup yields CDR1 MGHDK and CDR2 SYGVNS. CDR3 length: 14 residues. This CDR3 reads CASSEGGQRSPLHF. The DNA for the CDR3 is TGTGCCAGCAGTGAAGGAGGGCAACGATCACCCCTCCACTTT.

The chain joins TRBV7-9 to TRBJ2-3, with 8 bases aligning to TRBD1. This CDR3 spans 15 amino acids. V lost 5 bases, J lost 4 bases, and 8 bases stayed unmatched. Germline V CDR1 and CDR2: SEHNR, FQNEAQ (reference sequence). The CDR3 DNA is TGTGCCAGCAGCCAAGACAGGGGTTCTGCAGATACGCAGTATTTT. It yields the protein CASSQDRGSADTQYF.

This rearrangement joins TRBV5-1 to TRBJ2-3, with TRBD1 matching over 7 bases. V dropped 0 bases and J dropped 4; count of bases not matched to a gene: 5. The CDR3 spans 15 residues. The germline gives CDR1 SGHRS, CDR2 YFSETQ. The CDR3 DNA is TGCGCCAGCAGCTTGGGACAGGGAAAGCCAGATACGCAGTATTTT. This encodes CASSLGQGKPDTQYF.

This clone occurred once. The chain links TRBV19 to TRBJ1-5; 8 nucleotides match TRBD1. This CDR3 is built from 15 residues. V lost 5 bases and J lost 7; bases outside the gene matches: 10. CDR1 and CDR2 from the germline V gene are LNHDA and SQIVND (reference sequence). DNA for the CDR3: TGTGCCAGTAGTGCCCGACAGGGGACGGGACAGCCCCAGCATTTT. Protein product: CASSARQGTGQPQHF.

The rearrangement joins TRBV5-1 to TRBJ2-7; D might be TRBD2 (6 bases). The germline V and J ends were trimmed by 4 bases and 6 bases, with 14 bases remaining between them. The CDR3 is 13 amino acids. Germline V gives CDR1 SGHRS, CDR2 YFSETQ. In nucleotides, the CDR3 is TGCGCCAGCAGCCCTCCGCGGGGTACCGAGCAGTACTTC. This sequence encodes CASSPPRGTEQYF. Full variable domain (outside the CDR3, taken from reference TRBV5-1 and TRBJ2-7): KAGVTQTPRYLIKTRGQQVTLSCSPISGHRSVSWYQQTPGQGLQFLFEYFSETQRNKGNFPGRFSGRQFSNSRSEMNVSTLELGDSALYLCASSPPRGTEQYFGPGTRLTVT.

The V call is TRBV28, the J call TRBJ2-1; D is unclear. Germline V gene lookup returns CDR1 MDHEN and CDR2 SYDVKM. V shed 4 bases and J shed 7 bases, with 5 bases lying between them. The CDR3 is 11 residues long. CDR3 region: CASSSTNEQFF. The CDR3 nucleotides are TGTGCCAGCAGTTCCACAAATGAGCAGTTCTTC.

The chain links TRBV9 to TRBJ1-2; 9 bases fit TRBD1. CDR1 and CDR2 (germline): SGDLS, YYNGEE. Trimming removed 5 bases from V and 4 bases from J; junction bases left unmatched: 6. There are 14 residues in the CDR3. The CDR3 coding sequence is TGTGCCAGCAGGGATACAGGGGGCGGCTATGGCTACACCTTC. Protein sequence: CASRDTGGGYGYTF.

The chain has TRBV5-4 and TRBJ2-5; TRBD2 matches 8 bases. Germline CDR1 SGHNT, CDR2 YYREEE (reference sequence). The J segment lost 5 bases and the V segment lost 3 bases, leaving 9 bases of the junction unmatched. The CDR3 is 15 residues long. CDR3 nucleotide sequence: TGTGCCAGCAGCTCCGGGGGGGGGCCGCGCGAGACCCAGTACTTC. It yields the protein CASSSGGGPRETQYF.

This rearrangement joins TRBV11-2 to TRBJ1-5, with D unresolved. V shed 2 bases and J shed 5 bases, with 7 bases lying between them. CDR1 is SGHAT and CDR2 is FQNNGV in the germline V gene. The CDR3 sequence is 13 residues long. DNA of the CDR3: TGTGCCAGCAGCTTAAGCCGGTATCAGCCCCAGCATTTT. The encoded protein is CASSLSRYQPQHF.

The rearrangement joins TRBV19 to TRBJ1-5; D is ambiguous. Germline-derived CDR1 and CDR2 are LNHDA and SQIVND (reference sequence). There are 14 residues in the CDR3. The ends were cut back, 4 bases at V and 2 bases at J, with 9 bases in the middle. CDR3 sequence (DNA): TGTGCCAGTAGTAGATCAGATGGCAATCAGCCCCAGCATTTT. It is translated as CASSRSDGNQPQHF.

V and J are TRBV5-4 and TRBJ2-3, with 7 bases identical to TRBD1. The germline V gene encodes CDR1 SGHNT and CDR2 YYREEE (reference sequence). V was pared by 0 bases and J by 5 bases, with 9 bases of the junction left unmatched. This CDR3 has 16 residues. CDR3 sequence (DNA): TGTGCCAGCAGCTTGGGACAGGGTAGTTTTGAAGATACGCAGTATTTT. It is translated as CASSLGQGSFEDTQYF.

CDR3 residues: CASSQDTGSLRGEKLFF. Written as DNA, the CDR3 is TGCGCCAGCAGCCAAGATACGGGTAGCTTACGAGGTGAAAAACTGTTTTTT. This chain joins TRBV4-3 and TRBJ1-4; no firm D call. V lost 0 bases and J 7 bases, leaving 18 bases between the germline ends. Germline V gene lookup returns CDR1 LGHNA and CDR2 YSLEER. The CDR3 has 17 amino acids.

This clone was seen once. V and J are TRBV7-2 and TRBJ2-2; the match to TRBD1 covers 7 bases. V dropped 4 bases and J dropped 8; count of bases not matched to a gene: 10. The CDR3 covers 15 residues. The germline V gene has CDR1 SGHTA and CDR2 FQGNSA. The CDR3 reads CASSSRQGHLGELFF. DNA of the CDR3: TGTGCCAGCAGCTCAAGACAGGGTCATCTGGGGGAGCTGTTTTTT.

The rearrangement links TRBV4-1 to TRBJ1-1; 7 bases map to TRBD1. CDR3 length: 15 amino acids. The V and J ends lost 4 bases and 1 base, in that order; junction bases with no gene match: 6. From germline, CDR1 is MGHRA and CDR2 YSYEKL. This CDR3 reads CASSLQGGWNTEAFF. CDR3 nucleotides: TGCGCCAGCAGCCTTCAGGGGGGATGGAACACTGAAGCTTTCTTT.

CDR3 nucleotide sequence: TGTGCCAGCAGTCGCACCCGACAGGGGAGGGCAGAGACCCAGTACTTC. As protein: CASSRTRQGRAETQYF. The chain combines TRBV6-2 or TRBV6-3 with TRBJ2-5; a possible D gene is TRBD1 (8 bases). V dropped 5 bases and J dropped 4 bases, with 20 bases sitting between them. This CDR3 region has 16 residues. CDR1 and CDR2 from the germline V gene are MNHEY and SVGEGT.

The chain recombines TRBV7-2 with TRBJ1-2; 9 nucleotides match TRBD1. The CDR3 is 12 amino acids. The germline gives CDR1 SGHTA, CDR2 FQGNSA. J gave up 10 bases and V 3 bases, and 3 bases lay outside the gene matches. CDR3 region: CASSLYRGPYTF. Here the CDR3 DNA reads TGTGCCAGCAGCTTGTACAGGGGGCCCTACACCTTC.

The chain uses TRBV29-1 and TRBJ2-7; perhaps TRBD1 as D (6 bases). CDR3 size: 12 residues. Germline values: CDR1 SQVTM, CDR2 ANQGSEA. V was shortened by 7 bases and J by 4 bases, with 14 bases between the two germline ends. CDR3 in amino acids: CSASGTSYEQYF. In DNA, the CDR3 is TGCAGCGCCTCCGGGACAAGTTACGAGCAGTACTTC.

CDR3: CASSIAHRVNTEAFF. CDR3 DNA: TGTGCCAGTAGTATAGCACACAGGGTGAACACTGAAGCTTTCTTT. The genes are TRBV19 and TRBJ1-1; a weak D match, TRBD1 (6 bases). Germline V gives CDR1 LNHDA, CDR2 SQIVND (reference sequence). V gave up 1 base and J gave up 0 bases, with 9 bases separating them. CDR3 length: 15 amino acids.

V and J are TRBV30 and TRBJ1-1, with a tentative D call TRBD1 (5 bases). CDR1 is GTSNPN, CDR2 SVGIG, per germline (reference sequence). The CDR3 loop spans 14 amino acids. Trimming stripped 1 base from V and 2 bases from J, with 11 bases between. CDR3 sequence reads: CAWSGLGANTEAFF. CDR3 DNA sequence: TGTGCCTGGAGTGGCCTAGGGGCCAACACTGAAGCTTTCTTT.

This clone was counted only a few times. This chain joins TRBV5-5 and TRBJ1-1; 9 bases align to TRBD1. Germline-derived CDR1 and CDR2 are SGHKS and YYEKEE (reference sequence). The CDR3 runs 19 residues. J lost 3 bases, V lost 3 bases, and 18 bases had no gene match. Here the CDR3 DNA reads TGTGCCAGCAGCTCCGGGACAGGGATTTTAATTTGGAGTGACACTGAAGCTTTCTTT. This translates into CASSSGTGILIWSDTEAFF.

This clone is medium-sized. The CDR3 loop is CATSRDGTDTEAFF. CDR3 sequence (DNA): TGTGCCACCAGCAGAGATGGGACAGACACTGAAGCTTTCTTT. V usage is TRBV15 and J usage is TRBJ1-1; 7 positions match TRBD1. The germline V gene has CDR1 LNHNV and CDR2 YYDKDF (reference sequence). The length of the CDR3 is 14 residues. The V gene end was trimmed by 0 bases and the J gene end by 3 bases; junction bases not matched to a gene: 1.

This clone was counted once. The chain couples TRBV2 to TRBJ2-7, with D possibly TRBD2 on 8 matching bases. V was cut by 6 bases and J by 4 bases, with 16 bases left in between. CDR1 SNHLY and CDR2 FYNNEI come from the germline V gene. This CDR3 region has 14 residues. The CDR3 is CASSGRDSQYEQYF. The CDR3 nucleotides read TGTGCCAGCAGCGGGAGGGACAGCCAGTACGAGCAGTACTTC.

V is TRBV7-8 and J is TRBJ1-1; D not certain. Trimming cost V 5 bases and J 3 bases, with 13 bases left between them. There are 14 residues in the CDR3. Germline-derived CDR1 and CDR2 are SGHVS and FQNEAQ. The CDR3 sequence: CASSTRYGDTEAFF. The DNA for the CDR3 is TGTGCCAGCAGCACCCGTTACGGGGACACTGAAGCTTTCTTT.

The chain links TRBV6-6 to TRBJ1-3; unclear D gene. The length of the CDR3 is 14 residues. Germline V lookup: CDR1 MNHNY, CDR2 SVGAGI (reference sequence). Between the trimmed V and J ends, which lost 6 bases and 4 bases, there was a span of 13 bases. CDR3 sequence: CASRTGVIGNTIYF. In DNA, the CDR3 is TGTGCCAGCAGAACCGGGGTGATAGGAAACACCATATATTTT.

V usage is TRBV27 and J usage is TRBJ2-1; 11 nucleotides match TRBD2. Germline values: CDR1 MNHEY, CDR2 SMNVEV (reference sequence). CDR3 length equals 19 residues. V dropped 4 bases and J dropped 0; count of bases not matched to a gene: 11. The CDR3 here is CASSSSGGSGGASYNEQFF. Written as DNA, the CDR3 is TGTGCCAGCAGTTCATCCGGTGGTAGCGGGGGGGCCTCCTACAATGAGCAGTTCTTC.

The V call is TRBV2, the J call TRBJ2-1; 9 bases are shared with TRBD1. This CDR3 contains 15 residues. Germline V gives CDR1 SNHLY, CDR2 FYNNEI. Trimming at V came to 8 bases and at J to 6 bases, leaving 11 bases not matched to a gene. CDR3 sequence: CASGEGQGWSNEQFF. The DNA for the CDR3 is TGTGCCAGCGGGGAAGGACAGGGGTGGTCCAATGAGCAGTTCTTC.

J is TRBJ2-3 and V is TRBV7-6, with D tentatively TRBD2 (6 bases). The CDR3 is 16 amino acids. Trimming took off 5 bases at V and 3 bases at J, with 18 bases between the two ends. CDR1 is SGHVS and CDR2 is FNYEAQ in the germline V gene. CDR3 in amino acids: CASSPLGVSGTDTQYF. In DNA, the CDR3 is TGTGCCAGCAGCCCCCTCGGGGTTAGCGGTACAGATACGCAGTATTTT. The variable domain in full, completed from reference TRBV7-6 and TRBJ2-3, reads GAGVSQSPRYKVTKRGQDVALRCDPISGHVSLYWYRQALGQGPEFLTYFNYEAQQDKSGLPNDRFSAERPEGSISTLTIQRTEQRDSAMYRCASSPLGVSGTDTQYFGPGTRLTVL.

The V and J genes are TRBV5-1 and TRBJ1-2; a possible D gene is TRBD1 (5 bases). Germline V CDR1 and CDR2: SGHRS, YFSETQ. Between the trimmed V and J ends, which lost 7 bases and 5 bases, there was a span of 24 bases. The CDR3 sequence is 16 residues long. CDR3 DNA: TGCGCCAGCGGGCCGGCGCCCCAGGGCCCACCATATGGCTACACCTTC. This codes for CASGPAPQGPPYGYTF. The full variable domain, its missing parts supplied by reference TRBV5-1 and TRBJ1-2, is KAGVTQTPRYLIKTRGQQVTLSCSPISGHRSVSWYQQTPGQGLQFLFEYFSETQRNKGNFPGRFSGRQFSNSRSEMNVSTLELGDSALYLCASGPAPQGPPYGYTFGSGTRLTVV.